This T cell receptor beta chain was captured by sequencing in a study of CD8+ T cells in alopecia areata. In the study overall: Oral tofacitinib, 5 to 10 mg twice daily, was given in an open-label trial. The share of scalp area affected provided the severity score for treated patients.

Whole-study findings and limits: A large proportion of expanded lesional clones were detected persisting in scalp and blood during tofacitinib.

This clone showed up just a few times. What it binds is unknown. The treatment: oral pan-JAK inhibitor, 5-10 mg twice daily. Alopecia areata patients provided lesional scalp punch biopsies and peripheral blood, both collected for the study. RNA was extracted and reverse transcribed into cDNA as the sequencing template. Generated by immunoSEQ multiplex PCR, the TCRdb table keeps only in-frame clones and is missing some. This table has under 150,000 clones, 53% appearing once. The sequencing used CD4+ T cells sorted from blood, collected at week 4, from a patient treated with tofacitinib. This TCR was recovered from a human donor with alopecia areata.

The DNA of the CDR3 is TGTGCCACCAGCAGAGATCCCACCAACTATGGCTACACCTTC. Residues: CATSRDPTNYGYTF. The chain joins TRBV15 to TRBJ1-2; D ambiguous. V dropped 0 bases and J dropped 2 bases, with 7 bases sitting between them. CDR3 length: 14 residues. The germline V gene has CDR1 LNHNV and CDR2 YYDKDF (reference sequence).